This T cell receptor (beta chain) was recovered during a study of CD8+ T cells in alopecia areata. cDNA reverse transcribed from extracted RNA served as the sequencing template. Clones were sequenced by immunoSEQ multiplex PCR, and TCRdb holds only the in-frame ones, with some missing. The table includes about 190,000 clones, roughly 60% detected once. Treatment described: oral pan-JAK inhibitor, 5-10 mg twice daily. This clone was observed a handful of times. The sequence was collected from a human donor with alopecia areata. The sample was CD4+ T cells sorted from blood, taken at week 24, from a patient treated with tofacitinib.

The CDR3 nucleotides are TGTGCCAGTAGTATTCCGCTCGCTAGCACTGAAGCTTTCTTT. Translated, it gives CASSIPLASTEAFF. This chain uses TRBV19 with TRBJ1-1; D not resolved. V lost 3 bases, J lost 4 bases, and 12 bases lay in between. Germline values: CDR1 LNHDA, CDR2 SQIVND (reference sequence). The CDR3 is made up of 14 amino acids.